This T cell receptor (beta chain) was documented in a study of response to subunit inactivated influenza vaccine. Study findings and constraints: The authors suggested that every seasonal influenza vaccination recruits few new T cells.

TCRdb ran MiXCR on the RT-PCR reads and lists one entry per CDR3 protein. This table has roughly 520,000 distinct CDR3 sequences, 25% appearing once. Regarding this clonotype: What it binds is not known.

This CDR3 has 18 amino acids. Between the trimmed V and J ends, which lost 2 bases and 2 bases, there was a span of 19 bases. The chain joins TRBV23-1 to TRBJ1-5; no firm D call. TRBV23-1 is recorded as an ORF, its role being uncertain. The source material was CD4+ T cells sorted from PBMCs, sampled 5 to 6 days after vaccination. The source is a middle-aged man who received an inactivated influenza vaccine. CDR3 in DNA: TGCGCCAGCAGTCAAGGGGTTCGGCAGCCCGGGGGCAATCAGCCCCAGCATTTT. It is translated as CASSQGVRQPGGNQPQHF.